Listed below are T cell receptor beta chains from one sample, sequenced in a study of CXCR3-negative and CXCR3-positive naive CD8 T cells. TCRdb derives one entry per CDR3 protein from the 5' RACE reads, leaving out DNA. This specimen shows about 150,000 distinct CDR3 sequences; the ten leading clones hold 0.25% to 0.35%. What was sequenced was naive CXCR3+ CD8+ T cells from blood. The origin of the receptors is a human donor in good health. Some clones in this sample may be carry-over from other donors' samples. Each CDR3 is given with its conserved first and last residue. Each record gives: J gene, V gene, CDR3 protein.

J gene: TRBJ1-5; V gene: TRBV21-1; CDR3 protein: CASSKALGGSDQPQHF
J gene: TRBJ1-1; V gene: TRBV21-1; CDR3 protein: CASSKRTMAVTEAFF
J gene: TRBJ2-1; V gene: TRBV2; CDR3 protein: CATRWGSENEQFF
J gene: TRBJ2-7; V gene: TRBV25-1; CDR3 protein: CASSDGSGSVEQYF
J gene: TRBJ1-2; V gene: TRBV6-5; CDR3 protein: CASSTAWGSPSYGYTF
J gene: TRBJ2-7; V gene: TRBV5-1; CDR3 protein: CASSTLNGEQYF
J gene: TRBJ2-7; V gene: TRBV20-1; CDR3 protein: CSARHEGYEQYF
J gene: TRBJ1-1; V gene: TRBV20-1; CDR3 protein: CSAPPPGNTEAFF
J gene: TRBJ1-1; V gene: TRBV25-1; CDR3 protein: CASSEVGNTEAFF
J gene: TRBJ2-1; V gene: TRBV3-1; CDR3 protein: CASGSSSYNEQFF
J gene: TRBJ1-1; V gene: TRBV4-3; CDR3 protein: CASSQGATRGSYTEAFF
J gene: TRBJ2-7; V gene: TRBV6-1; CDR3 protein: CASLPHETEYEQYF
J gene: TRBJ2-7; V gene: TRBV7-2; CDR3 protein: CASSYWSYEQYF
J gene: TRBJ2-5; V gene: TRBV4-3; CDR3 protein: CASSQDFRTPNSQYF
J gene: TRBJ2-2; V gene: TRBV29-1; CDR3 protein: CSALTDNTGELFF
J gene: TRBJ2-1; V gene: TRBV5-1; CDR3 protein: CASSLVGRGGPNNEQFF
J gene: TRBJ1-1; V gene: TRBV12-3/TRBV12-4; CDR3 protein: CASSIGQGSTEAFF
J gene: TRBJ1-1; V gene: TRBV4-3; CDR3 protein: CASSQDWGGPFDTEAFF
J gene: TRBJ2-3; V gene: TRBV2; CDR3 protein: CASRRLAGDTDTQYF
J gene: TRBJ2-7; V gene: TRBV7-9; CDR3 protein: CASSLQMGESLDYEQYF
J gene: TRBJ2-3; V gene: TRBV11-2; CDR3 protein: CASSSVGDTQYF
J gene: TRBJ2-3; V gene: TRBV12-3/TRBV12-4; CDR3 protein: CASSPWDSNTDTQYF
J gene: TRBJ1-6; V gene: TRBV7-9; CDR3 protein: CASSPGDSPLHF
J gene: TRBJ2-7; V gene: TRBV6-5; CDR3 protein: CACRDEREQYF
J gene: TRBJ1-1; V gene: TRBV6-2/TRBV6-3; CDR3 protein: CASSVLETWNTEAFF
J gene: TRBJ2-7; V gene: TRBV2; CDR3 protein: CASRGGNEQYF
J gene: TRBJ2-1; V gene: TRBV7-9; CDR3 protein: CASSFPQGAGNEQFF
J gene: TRBJ2-5; V gene: TRBV6-5; CDR3 protein: CASSSPSGETQYF
J gene: TRBJ2-1; V gene: TRBV4-3; CDR3 protein: CASSQVQGGLGEQLF
J gene: TRBJ2-7; V gene: TRBV5-5; CDR3 protein: CASSSPEGSYEQYF
J gene: TRBJ2-2; V gene: TRBV27; CDR3 protein: CTSSLLPGNTGELFF
J gene: TRBJ2-7; V gene: TRBV7-9; CDR3 protein: CASSPTLGDEQYF
J gene: TRBJ2-7; V gene: TRBV7-9; CDR3 protein: CASSLRGDNSYEQYF
J gene: TRBJ2-2; V gene: TRBV2; CDR3 protein: CASRPEGQGSTGELFF
J gene: TRBJ1-5; V gene: TRBV6-5; CDR3 protein: CASSYPGQPQHF
J gene: TRBJ2-7; V gene: TRBV4-1; CDR3 protein: CASSQGGGPSYEQYF
J gene: TRBJ2-1; V gene: TRBV7-8; CDR3 protein: CASSFPTSGASYNEQFF
J gene: TRBJ2-7; V gene: TRBV7-9; CDR3 protein: CASSPTRAPTYEQYF
J gene: TRBJ2-7; V gene: TRBV7-3; CDR3 protein: CASSLSGLGPYEQYF
J gene: TRBJ1-1; V gene: TRBV6-6; CDR3 protein: CASSRPASSEIGEAFF
J gene: TRBJ1-1; V gene: TRBV29-1; CDR3 protein: CSAEPEDVEAFF
J gene: TRBJ1-2; V gene: TRBV7-2; CDR3 protein: CASSLDPYGYTF
J gene: TRBJ2-7; V gene: TRBV5-6; CDR3 protein: CASSPMVEPYEQYF
J gene: TRBJ2-5; V gene: TRBV12-3/TRBV12-4; CDR3 protein: CASSSGLAGRNQETQYF
J gene: TRBJ1-5; V gene: TRBV6-4; CDR3 protein: CASNPFPLGYDGNQPQHF
J gene: TRBJ2-3; V gene: TRBV28; CDR3 protein: CASVPAGVGGTDTQYF
J gene: TRBJ1-3; V gene: TRBV20-1; CDR3 protein: CSAFDDGNTIYF
J gene: TRBJ2-7; V gene: TRBV5-5; CDR3 protein: CASSFVQGNHEQYF
J gene: TRBJ2-7; V gene: TRBV7-9; CDR3 protein: CASSVSEDSSYEQYF